Sequencing of this TCR beta chain was carried out in a study of sequential checkpoint blockade in melanoma. Study-level information: Patients were randomized 1:1 to nivolumab-then-ipilimumab or ipilimumab-then-nivolumab first-line.

TCRdb's copy holds only in-frame clones and misses some; the assay was immunoSEQ multiplex PCR. This table holds about 16,000 clones, more than 85% found once. The treatment is: randomized to nivolumab then ipilimumab (arm A) or the reverse (arm B). This clone was picked up a small number of times. This sequence was found in a human donor with melanoma. The sequences come from CD8+ T cells sorted from blood (inferred from file names), collected from a patient given nivolumab and ipilimumab in sequence.

CDR3 amino acids: CASSLDREEENTEAFF. DNA of the CDR3: TGTGCCAGCAGCCTCGACAGGGAGGAGGAGAACACTGAAGCTTTCTTT. J is TRBJ1-1 and V is TRBV5-6; 7 bases fit TRBD1. Germline-derived CDR1 and CDR2 are SGHDT and YYEEEE. The V gene end was trimmed by 4 bases and the J gene end by 1 base; junction bases not matched to a gene: 10. The CDR3 is 16 amino acids.